These 17 T cell receptor beta chains share one sample of origin, sequenced in a study of blood T cells in healthy people across ages. A second PCR of 7 to 11 cycles used a sample-barcoded 5' primer and a J-beta primer mix. TCRdb re-called the 5' RACE reads through MiXCR, storing one row per CDR3 protein. Of over 1,500,000 distinct CDR3 sequences in the sample, about 39% were seen once. What was sequenced was blood. The receptors stem from a human donor in good health.

The rearrangement links TRBV20-1 to TRBJ1-1; D unresolved. The CDR3 loop spans 13 amino acids. Trimming took 3 bases from V and 1 from J, leaving 9 bases between them. Germline-derived CDR1 and CDR2 are DFQATT and SNEGSKA (reference sequence). CDR3 protein: CSASNSPNTEAFF. The CDR3 region has the DNA TGCAGTGCTAGCAACAGCCCGAACACTGAAGCTTTCTTT.

This clonotype was observed a handful of times. The chain uses TRBV20-1 and TRBJ2-5; D uncertain. CDR1 is DFQATT, CDR2 SNEGSKA, per germline (reference sequence). This CDR3 spans 14 amino acids. Trimming shortened V by 0 bases and J by 7 bases, and 15 bases separated the two germline ends. The CDR3 is CSARDPAATGTQYF. In nucleotides, the CDR3 is TGCAGTGCTAGAGATCCCGCGGCCACGGGGACCCAGTACTTC.

The sample holds a few counts of this clonotype. The chain carries TRBV29-1 and TRBJ2-3; the D gene could be TRBD1 or TRBD2 (6 bases each). CDR3 size: 16 residues. The V end lost 5 bases, the J end lost 2 bases, and 20 bases lay between the germline ends. Germline-derived CDR1 and CDR2 are SQVTM and ANQGSEA. The CDR3 DNA sequence: TGCAGCGTTCCCAGCCCCGGGGGCGGTCCCACAGATACGCAGTATTTT. Protein: CSVPSPGGGPTDTQYF.

This clonotype has just a few counts. Here the CDR3 reads CASSDDRGPGILADTQYF. CDR3 DNA: TGTGCCAGCAGCGATGACAGGGGGCCGGGAATACTAGCGGATACGCAGTATTTT. The rearrangement joins TRBV9 to TRBJ2-3, with TRBD1 matching 10 bases. Germline-derived CDR1 and CDR2 are SGDLS and YYNGEE. The length of the CDR3 is 18 residues. Trimming removed 3 bases from V and 6 bases from J; junction bases left unmatched: 16.

The V gene is TRBV12-3 or TRBV12-4, the J gene TRBJ2-1; 9 positions agree with TRBD2. CDR3 length equals 18 residues. V shed 4 bases, J shed 8 bases, and the junction held 18 bases outside the gene matches. The CDR3 loop reads CASSWLSGSLAGRDEQFF. Here the CDR3 DNA reads TGTGCCAGCAGTTGGTTGTCGGGCTCGCTAGCGGGGAGAGATGAGCAGTTCTTC.

This chain connects TRBV29-1 to TRBJ2-1, with TRBD1 matching over 8 bases. The CDR3 runs to 12 residues. V lost 2 bases to trimming and J lost 7 bases; unmatched junction nucleotides: 1. Germline lookup yields CDR1 SQVTM and CDR2 ANQGSEA. The CDR3 nucleotides are TGCAGCGTTGAACAGGGGGCGAATGAGCAGTTCTTC. Protein product: CSVEQGANEQFF.

The V and J genes are TRBV7-6 and TRBJ2-4; 10 bases line up with TRBD1. The J call is in doubt because the DNA end fits TRBJ2-7 better. CDR1 SGHVS and CDR2 FNYEAQ come from the germline V gene. This CDR3 has 15 amino acids. The CDR3, as DNA: TGTGCCAGCAGCCCCGGGACAGGGGCTTTGGACGAGCAGTACTTC. This encodes CASSPGTGALDEQYF.

In its sample, this clonotype was seen many times. This chain connects TRBV20-1 to TRBJ2-1; 9 positions match TRBD2. CDR3 length: 14 residues. The germline V gene has CDR1 DFQATT and CDR2 SNEGSKA (reference sequence). V was pared by 1 base and J by 5 bases, with 3 bases of the junction left unmatched. The CDR3 spells CSARGLAGNNEQFF. The DNA for the CDR3 is TGCAGTGCTAGAGGGCTAGCGGGGAACAATGAGCAGTTCTTC.

The chain has TRBV5-5 and TRBJ1-1, with D possibly TRBD1 on 6 matching bases. Germline assignment: CDR1 SGHKS and CDR2 YYEKEE (reference sequence). The CDR3 has 16 residues. Trimming took 0 bases from V and 1 from J, leaving 13 bases between them. Written as DNA, the CDR3 is TGTGCCAGCAGCTTGGGGCAGGGGATGGGGAACACTGAAGCTTTCTTT. Translating it yields CASSLGQGMGNTEAFF.

The chain combines TRBV11-3 with TRBJ2-5; 14 positions agree with TRBD2. CDR3 length: 18 residues. The J segment lost 3 bases and the V segment lost 5 bases, leaving 11 bases of the junction unmatched. Germline values: CDR1 SGHNT, CDR2 YENEEA. The CDR3 DNA sequence: TGTGCCAGCAGCGCCAGATACGGGACTAGCGGGGGAGAAGAGACCCAGTACTTC. Translating it yields CASSARYGTSGGEETQYF.

This clonotype has a handful of counts. This chain joins TRBV7-9 and TRBJ2-5, with a weak D call TRBD1 (7 bases). The CDR3 is 16 residues long. CDR1 and CDR2 from the germline V gene are SEHNR and FQNEAQ (reference sequence). Deletions cut 2 bases from V and 3 bases from J, with 16 bases between. The CDR3 DNA sequence: TGTGCCAGCAGCTTATCTCTTCGGGGGACAGAAGAGACCCAGTACTTC. Translating gives CASSLSLRGTEETQYF.

This clonotype has only a few counts. The chain uses TRBV20-1 and TRBJ1-2; D uncertain. Germline CDR1 and CDR2: DFQATT and SNEGSKA (reference sequence). The ends were cut back, 4 bases at V and 8 bases at J, with 17 bases in the middle. This CDR3 has 13 amino acids. This CDR3 reads CSAIHRPEYGYTF. CDR3 in DNA: TGCAGTGCTATCCACCGACCCGAATACGGCTACACCTTC.

The chain recombines TRBV7-8 with TRBJ2-7, with D unresolved. The germline V gene has CDR1 SGHVS and CDR2 FQNEAQ. CDR3 length: 12 residues. Trimming removed 5 bases at V and 4 bases at J, with 9 bases between. CDR3 sequence: CASSAAYYEQYF. In DNA, the CDR3 is TGTGCCAGCAGCGCCGCCTATTACGAGCAGTACTTC.

The V and J genes are TRBV7-2 and TRBJ1-1; maybe TRBD1 (5 bases). V was pared by 4 bases and J by 5 bases, with 11 bases between. The CDR3 covers 13 residues. Germline assignment: CDR1 SGHTA and CDR2 FQGNSA. The CDR3 reads CASSSHGGTEAFF. The CDR3 DNA sequence: TGTGCCAGCAGCTCCCACGGGGGAACTGAAGCTTTCTTT.

This chain links TRBV3-1 with TRBJ2-4, with 8 bases matching TRBD1. Judging by the DNA end, TRBJ2-5 fits better; the J call may be wrong. The germline gives CDR1 LGHDT, CDR2 YNNKEL (reference sequence). CDR3 size: 15 residues. As DNA, the CDR3 is TGTGCCAGCAGCCAAGGGGTACAGGGGGGAGAGACCCAGTACTTC. It is translated as CASSQGVQGGETQYF.

This clonotype was detected once. The rearrangement uses TRBV20-1 and TRBJ1-1; D gene uncertain. Germline V gives CDR1 DFQATT, CDR2 SNEGSKA (reference sequence). V was cut by 0 bases and J by 4 bases, with 15 bases left in between. The CDR3 runs to 15 residues. The CDR3 DNA follows: TGCAGTGCTAGAGATCGGGGTAAGGGATTCACTGAAGCTTTCTTT. Protein sequence: CSARDRGKGFTEAFF.

This clonotype has only a few counts. A junction boundary mismatches the germline segment, possibly from a read error. This rearrangement joins TRBV2 to TRBJ1-2; D might be TRBD1 (6 bases). The CDR3 is 14 residues long. CDR1 and CDR2 (germline): SNHLY, FYNNEI. This CDR3 reads CASSAYTGPYGYTF. The CDR3 DNA follows: TGCGCCAGCAGTGCCTACACAGGGCCCTATGGCTACACCTTC. The full variable domain, rest sourced from reference TRBV2 and TRBJ1-2, is EPEVTQTPSHQVTQMGQEVILRCVPISNHLYFYWYRQILGQKVEFLVSFYNNEISEKSEIFDDQFSVERPDGSNFTLKIRSTKLEDSAMYFCASSAYTGPYGYTFGSGTRLTVV.